The 2 T cell receptor beta chains reported below all come from one sample, sequenced in a study of graft-versus-host responses after intestinal transplantation. The data were produced by immunoSEQ multiplex PCR, yet TCRdb's version contains in-frame clones alone and is incomplete. The top ten clones hold roughly 6.6% of a sample with around 39,000 clones, about nine tenths of them seen once. The source was PBMCs, collected about nine months after transplant. The source of these receptors is a human patient who received an intestinal transplant, so some T cells may come from the graft donor.

The chain combines TRBV4-1 with TRBJ1-2; no firm D call. V lost 4 bases and J 4 bases, leaving 10 bases between the germline ends. This CDR3 region has 13 residues. The V gene's germline CDR1 is MGHRA and CDR2 YSYEKL. The CDR3 coding sequence is TGCGCCAGCAGCCCTGACCCCATCTATGGCTACACCTTC. It specifies CASSPDPIYGYTF.

The rearrangement links TRBV4-1 to TRBJ1-6; 8 bases line up with TRBD1. Trimming took 3 bases from V and 2 from J; bases not matched to a gene: 6. This CDR3 is built from 17 residues. Germline-derived CDR1 and CDR2 are MGHRA and YSYEKL. The CDR3 DNA follows: TGCGCCAGCAGCCAGCAGGGGGCCGGGACCTATAATTCACCCCTCCACTTT. It is translated as CASSQQGAGTYNSPLHF.